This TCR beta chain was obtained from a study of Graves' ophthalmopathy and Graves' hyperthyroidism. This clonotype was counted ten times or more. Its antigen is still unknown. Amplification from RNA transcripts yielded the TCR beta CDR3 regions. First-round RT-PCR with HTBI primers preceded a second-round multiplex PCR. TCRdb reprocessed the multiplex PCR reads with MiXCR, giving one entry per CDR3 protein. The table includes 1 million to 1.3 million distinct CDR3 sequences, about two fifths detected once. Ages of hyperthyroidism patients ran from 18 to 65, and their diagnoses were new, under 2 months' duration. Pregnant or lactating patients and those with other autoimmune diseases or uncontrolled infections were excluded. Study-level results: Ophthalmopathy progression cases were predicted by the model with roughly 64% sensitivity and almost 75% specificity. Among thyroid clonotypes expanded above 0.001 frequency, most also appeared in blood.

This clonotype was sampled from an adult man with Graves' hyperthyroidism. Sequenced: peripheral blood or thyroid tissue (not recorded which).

The CDR3 DNA is TGTGCCAGCAGCTTGCGACCGGGACAGGGGTTTTCACCCCTCCACTTT. Amino acid sequence: CASSLRPGQGFSPLHF. The chain uses TRBV7-8 and TRBJ1-6; 10 nucleotides match TRBD1. CDR1 and CDR2 (germline): SGHVS, FQNEAQ. There are 16 residues in the CDR3. V shed 3 bases, J shed 9 bases, and the junction held 8 bases outside the gene matches.